These 17 T cell receptor beta chains originate from one sample sequenced in a study of somatic mutations in cytotoxic T cells in rheumatoid arthritis. The assay was immunoSEQ multiplex PCR, and TCRdb's table has in-frame clones only and misses some. The sample contains about 33,000 clones, under 85% of which appear only once. Sequenced input: CD8+ T cells sorted from blood. These receptors were taken from a man between 40 and 49 years old in good health.

The CDR3 spells CASSPWDPVGTNEKLFF. CDR3 bases: TGTGCCAGCAGCCCCTGGGATCCTGTAGGGACTAATGAAAAACTGTTTTTT. V usage is TRBV5-5 and J usage is TRBJ1-4; D uncertain. This CDR3 is built from 17 residues. V lost 4 bases and J 2 bases, leaving 18 bases between the germline ends. Looked up from germline, CDR1 is SGHKS and CDR2 is YYEKEE (reference sequence).

CDR3 nucleotides: TGCAGCGTCTTTGACAGGGGGGGACTGTTTTTT. Amino acid sequence: CSVFDRGGLFF. The chain recombines TRBV29-1 with TRBJ1-4, with 9 bases aligning to TRBD1. V lost 6 bases, J lost 13 bases, and 6 bases stayed unmatched. From germline, CDR1 is SQVTM and CDR2 ANQGSEA. The length of the CDR3 is 11 residues.

The chain recombines TRBV9 with TRBJ2-7, with 8 bases fitting TRBD1. The J segment lost 3 bases and the V segment lost 0 bases, leaving 8 bases of the junction unmatched. The CDR3 is 16 residues long. Germline V gene data show CDR1 as SGDLS and CDR2 as YYNGEE. CDR3 sequence: CASSVGPPGQGYEQYF. The CDR3 bases are TGTGCCAGCAGCGTAGGGCCCCCCGGACAGGGCTACGAGCAGTACTTC.

The rearrangement joins TRBV7-8 to TRBJ1-2; no clear D. Germline loops: CDR1 SGHVS, CDR2 FQNEAQ. The germline V and J ends were trimmed by 2 bases and 3 bases, with 10 bases remaining between them. The CDR3 loop spans 14 amino acids. CDR3 loop: CASSLRADHYGYTF. CDR3 DNA sequence: TGTGCCAGCAGCTTAAGGGCAGATCACTATGGCTACACCTTC.

Written as DNA, the CDR3 is TGCGCCAGCAGCTATCTAGAAAGAAGCGGCCCCACAGATACGCAGTATTTT. Protein: CASSYLERSGPTDTQYF. V is TRBV5-1 and J is TRBJ2-3, with D perhaps TRBD2 (5 bases). CDR3 length equals 17 residues. Germline loops: CDR1 SGHRS, CDR2 YFSETQ. V dropped 3 bases and J dropped 2 bases, with 19 bases sitting between them.

The gene calls are TRBV5-1 and TRBJ2-7; either TRBD1 or TRBD2 may fit D (5 bases each). CDR3 length equals 15 residues. Per the germline V gene, CDR1 is SGHRS and CDR2 is YFSETQ. Trimming left V 1 base short and J 6 bases short, with 17 bases between. The chain's CDR3 is CASSLRAGSGGEQYF. CDR3 DNA: TGCGCCAGCAGCTTGAGGGCAGGGAGTGGGGGCGAGCAGTACTTC.

The rearrangement joins TRBV27 to TRBJ2-7; the D gene is possibly TRBD2 (5 bases). The CDR3 is 13 amino acids. Trimming stripped 2 bases from V and 3 bases from J, with 8 bases between. Germline CDR1 is MNHEY and CDR2 is SMNVEV (reference sequence). The CDR3 DNA follows: TGTGCCAGCAGTTTACGAGGGAGCTACGAGCAGTACTTC. Encoded protein: CASSLRGSYEQYF.

V gene TRBV13 combines with J gene TRBJ2-1; D remains unclear. Trimming removed 5 bases at V and 8 bases at J, with 10 bases between. The germline V gene has CDR1 PRHDT and CDR2 FYEKMQ (reference sequence). This CDR3 is built from 12 residues. As DNA, the CDR3 is TGTGCCAGCAGCATCCTTGGGGATGAGCAGTTCTTC. Translation: CASSILGDEQFF. Variable domain in full (rest from reference TRBV13 and TRBJ2-1): AAGVIQSPRHLIKEKRETATLKCYPIPRHDTVYWYQQGPGQDPQFLISFYEKMQSDKGSIPDRFSAQQFSDYHSELNMSSLELGDSALYFCASSILGDEQFFGPGTRLTVL.

The chain uses TRBV10-2 and TRBJ1-5, with D possibly matching TRBD1 (5 bases). The ends were cut back, 3 bases at V and 6 bases at J, with 15 bases in the middle. The CDR3 runs 15 residues. Germline assignment: CDR1 WSHSY and CDR2 SAAADI. The CDR3 DNA is TGCGCCAGCAGTGAACCAGGGTACTGGGCTCAGCCCCAGCATTTT. It translates to CASSEPGYWAQPQHF.

The chain joins TRBV11-2 to TRBJ2-7; D gene unclear. From germline, CDR1 is SGHAT and CDR2 FQNNGV. Trimming took off 1 base at V and 3 bases at J, with 10 bases between the two ends. CDR3 length: 14 amino acids. DNA of the CDR3: TGTGCCAGCAGCTTAGCCGTTTGGGGCTACGAGCAGTACTTC. The encoded protein is CASSLAVWGYEQYF.

This clone was seen once. The rearrangement uses TRBV30 and TRBJ2-7; a weak D match, TRBD2 (7 bases). Trimming took off 1 base at V and 3 bases at J, with 10 bases between the two ends. The CDR3 is 13 residues long. CDR1 is GTSNPN, CDR2 SVGIG, per germline (reference sequence). The CDR3 is CAWSEGGGYEQYF. The CDR3 nucleotides read TGTGCCTGGAGTGAAGGGGGGGGCTACGAGCAGTACTTC.

The chain employs TRBV27 and TRBJ2-1; 7 bases match TRBD2. Germline values: CDR1 MNHEY, CDR2 SMNVEV (reference sequence). This CDR3 has 15 amino acids. The V gene end was trimmed by 0 bases and the J gene end by 4 bases; junction bases not matched to a gene: 3. The CDR3 nucleotides are TGTGCCAGCAGTTTATCAGCGGGGCAATACAATGAGCAGTTCTTC. The encoded protein is CASSLSAGQYNEQFF.

The chain's CDR3 is CASRAVVTSGTGELFF. CDR3 in DNA: TGTGCCAGTAGGGCGGTGGTGACTAGCGGGACTGGGGAGCTGTTTTTT. This chain links TRBV19 with TRBJ2-2; 11 bases match TRBD2. This CDR3 spans 16 amino acids. The trim removed 6 bases at V and 8 bases at J, leaving 11 bases unmatched. CDR1 and CDR2 (germline): LNHDA, SQIVND (reference sequence).

This chain joins TRBV30 and TRBJ2-4; 12 nucleotides agree with TRBD2. The germline V gene encodes CDR1 GTSNPN and CDR2 SVGIG (reference sequence). With 3 bases clipped from V and 0 bases from J, the junction kept 9 bases outside the gene matches. The CDR3 spans 18 residues. CDR3 sequence reads: CAWSPTSGRPLAKNIQYF. The CDR3 DNA follows: TGTGCCTGGAGCCCTACTAGCGGGAGGCCCTTAGCCAAAAACATTCAGTACTTC. Together with reference TRBV30 and TRBJ2-4, the CDR3 gives the full variable domain: SQTIHQWPATLVQPVGSPLSLECTVEGTSNPNLYWYRQAAGRGLQLLFYSVGIGQISSEVPQNLSASRPQDRQFILSSKKLLLSDSGFYLCAWSPTSGRPLAKNIQYFGAGTRLSVL.

V and J are TRBV5-1 and TRBJ1-1; unclear D gene. This CDR3 region has 14 residues. In germline, CDR1 is SGHRS, CDR2 YFSETQ. The V gene lost 4 bases and the J gene lost 2 bases, with 12 bases spanning the gap. CDR3 residues: CASSTHLLNTEAFF. In DNA, the CDR3 is TGCGCCAGCAGCACACACCTACTAAACACTGAAGCTTTCTTT.

This sequence joins TRBV15 and TRBJ2-1; D may be TRBD2 (5 bases). Germline loops: CDR1 LNHNV, CDR2 YYDKDF (reference sequence). There are 14 residues in the CDR3. V dropped 4 bases and J dropped 8 bases, with 15 bases sitting between them. The CDR3 DNA is TGTGCCACCAGCACGGAGGTTCTTAGGGATGAGCAGTTCTTC. This codes for CATSTEVLRDEQFF.

The DNA of the CDR3 is TGTGCCAGCAGCTTAGATCAACAACTACGCACGCAGTATTTT. Protein sequence: CASSLDQQLRTQYF. The rearrangement uses TRBV11-2 and TRBJ2-3; D is unclear. V was shortened by 0 bases and J by 9 bases, with 13 bases between the two germline ends. CDR1 is SGHAT, CDR2 FQNNGV, per germline. This CDR3 comprises 14 residues.